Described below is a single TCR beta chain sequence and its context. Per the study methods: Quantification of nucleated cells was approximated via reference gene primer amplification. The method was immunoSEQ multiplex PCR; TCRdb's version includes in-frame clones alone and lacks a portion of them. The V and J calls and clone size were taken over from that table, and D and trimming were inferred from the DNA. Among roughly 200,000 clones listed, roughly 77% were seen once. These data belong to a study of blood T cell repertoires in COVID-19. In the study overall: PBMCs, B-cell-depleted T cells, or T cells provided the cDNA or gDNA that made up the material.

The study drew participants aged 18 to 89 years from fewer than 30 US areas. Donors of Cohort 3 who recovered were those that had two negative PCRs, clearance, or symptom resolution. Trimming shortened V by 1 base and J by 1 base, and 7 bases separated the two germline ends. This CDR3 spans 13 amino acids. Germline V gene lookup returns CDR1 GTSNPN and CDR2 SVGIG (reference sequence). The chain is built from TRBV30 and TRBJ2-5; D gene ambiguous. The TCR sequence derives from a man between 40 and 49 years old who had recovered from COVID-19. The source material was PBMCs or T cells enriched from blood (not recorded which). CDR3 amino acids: CAWSEQIQETQYF. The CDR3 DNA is TGTGCCTGGAGTGAACAGATCCAAGAGACCCAGTACTTC.